These T cell receptor beta chains were read from a single sample in a study of T cells in Graves' hyperthyroidism and ophthalmopathy. TCRdb ran MiXCR on the multiplex PCR reads and lists one entry per CDR3 protein. The table records about 480,000 distinct CDR3 sequences, roughly 24% of them present only once. The sequencing sample was made of blood. The receptors were gathered from a woman in her 30s with Graves' ophthalmopathy. CDR3s include the opening cysteine and the closing phenylalanine or tryptophan. D genes are given only for firm matches. The size field is filled for only some rows; it gives once, few, many or a size class.

V,D,J,size,length,CDR3,DNA
TRBV29-1,TRBD1,TRBJ1-6,NA,13,CSVAQGADSPLHF,TGCAGCGTTGCACAGGGGGCGGATTCACCCCTCCACTTT
TRBV6-1,NA,TRBJ2-2,NA,14,CASSEGPSGWELFF,TGTGCCAGCAGTGAAGGACCTTCTGGCTGGGAGCTGTTTTTT
TRBV20-1,NA,TRBJ1-5,many,15,CSARDHGASNQPQHF,TGCAGTGCTAGAGATCACGGGGCAAGCAATCAGCCCCAGCATTTT
TRBV15,NA,TRBJ1-1,NA,15,CATSSFAGRNTEAFF,TGTGCCACCAGCAGTTTCGCGGGGAGGAACACTGAAGCTTTCTTT
TRBV12-3/TRBV12-4,TRBD1,TRBJ1-1,NA,14,CASSPRGQGTEAFF,TGTGCCAGCAGCCCCCGGGGACAGGGGACTGAAGCTTTCTTT
TRBV6-1,NA,TRBJ1-5,NA,16,CASRSELGFINQPQHF,TGTGCCAGCAGATCGGAGCTGGGGTTTATCAATCAGCCCCAGCATTTT
TRBV4-1,NA,TRBJ2-4,NA,18,CASSQGPQVGLPRNIQYF,TGCGCCAGCAGCCAAGGGCCCCAGGTTGGGTTGCCAAGGAACATTCAGTACTTC
TRBV5-1,TRBD2,TRBJ2-5,NA,15,CASSLLPRGGETQYF,TGCGCCAGCAGCTTACTCCCACGGGGGGGAGAGACCCAGTACTTC
TRBV5-5,NA,TRBJ1-2,NA,16,CASRRTTRTEHYGYTF,TGTGCCAGCAGACGGACGACACGGACGGAACATTATGGCTACACCTTC
TRBV7-2,NA,TRBJ2-2,many,14,CASLRDTYTGELFF,TGTGCCAGCCTGCGGGATACGTACACCGGGGAGCTGTTTTTT
TRBV6-2/TRBV6-3,TRBD1,TRBJ2-7,many,15,CASSFGQARAYEQYF,TGTGCCAGCAGTTTTGGACAGGCAAGAGCCTACGAGCAGTACTTC
TRBV5-1,NA,TRBJ2-5,many,14,CASSHPGQSETQYF,TGCGCCAGCAGCCATCCTGGACAGTCAGAGACCCAGTACTTC
TRBV12-5,NA,TRBJ2-5,many,12,CASGGRQETQYF,TGTGCTAGTGGTGGCAGACAAGAGACCCAGTACTTC
TRBV10-3,TRBD2,TRBJ2-6,many,17,CAISVAGGNSGANVLTF,TGTGCCATCAGTGTCGCGGGGGGGAACTCTGGGGCCAACGTCCTGACTTTC
TRBV6-5,TRBD1,TRBJ2-7,many,14,CASSYRQGSHEQYF,TGTGCCAGCAGTTACCGACAGGGGAGCCACGAGCAGTACTTC
TRBV15,NA,TRBJ2-7,many,12,CATSPGGYEQYF,TGTGCCACCAGTCCCGGGGGATACGAGCAGTACTTC
TRBV11-3,NA,TRBJ2-7,NA,13,CASSSNRGGEQYF,TGTGCCAGCAGTTCCAACAGGGGAGGCGAGCAGTACTTC
TRBV29-1,NA,TRBJ1-1,NA,16,CSARESGGGEGTEAFF,TGCAGCGCCCGTGAAAGTGGGGGGGGGGAAGGCACTGAAGCTTTCTTT
TRBV6-5,NA,TRBJ1-3,few,13,CASIKQSGNTIYF,TGTGCCAGCATTAAACAGTCTGGAAACACCATATATTTT
TRBV20-1,TRBD1,TRBJ1-6,NA,14,CSAREDRSNSPLHF,TGCAGTGCTAGAGAGGACAGGTCAAATTCACCCCTCCACTTT
TRBV12-3/TRBV12-4,TRBD1,TRBJ2-4,many,13,CASSLGDRNIKYF,TGTGCCAGCAGTTTAGGGGACAGAAACATTAAGTACTTC
TRBV20-1,TRBD2,TRBJ2-5,many,15,CSATPLAGVWETQYF,TGCAGTGCAACCCCTCTAGCGGGGGTTTGGGAGACCCAGTACTTC
TRBV27,NA,TRBJ1-5,many,13,CASSREGWQPQHF,TGTGCCAGCAGTAGAGAGGGATGGCAGCCCCAGCATTTT
TRBV6-1,TRBD2,TRBJ2-5,NA,14,CASSEYLAEETQYF,TGTGCCAGCAGTGAATACCTAGCGGAAGAGACCCAGTACTTC
TRBV20-1,NA,TRBJ1-5,few,14,CSAIIGGGNQPQHF,TGCAGTGCTATAATTGGGGGCGGCAATCAGCCCCAGCATTTT
TRBV29-1,TRBD1,TRBJ2-7,many,18,CSVVSTTFFGQGIYEQYF,TGCAGCGTTGTCTCTACCACCTTTTTTGGACAGGGAATCTACGAGCAGTACTTC
TRBV30,NA,TRBJ1-6,NA,13,CAWGWIYNSPLHF,TGTGCCTGGGGCTGGATTTATAATTCACCCCTCCACTTT
TRBV6-2/TRBV6-3,TRBD1,TRBJ1-2,NA,20,CASSYTHYRDRGTPLMGYTF,TGTGCCAGCAGTTATACGCACTACCGGGACAGGGGAACTCCTTTGATGGGCTACACCTTC
TRBV7-2,TRBD2,TRBJ2-7,many,14,CASSPGLASYEQYF,TGTGCCAGCAGCCCGGGACTAGCCTCCTACGAGCAGTACTTC
TRBV5-1,NA,TRBJ1-3,NA,16,CASSWGAGGVGNTIYF,TGCGCCAGCAGCTGGGGAGCTGGGGGTGTAGGAAACACCATATATTTT
TRBV4-3,NA,TRBJ2-2,few,13,CASGDIYTGELFF,TGCGCCAGCGGTGACATTTACACCGGGGAGCTGTTTTTT
TRBV30,NA,TRBJ2-7,many,13,CAWSFRGSYEQYF,TGTGCCTGGAGTTTCAGGGGCAGTTACGAGCAGTACTTC
TRBV7-2,NA,TRBJ2-7,few,15,CASTLGPPGAYEQYF,TGTGCCAGCACCTTAGGACCACCAGGGGCCTACGAGCAGTACTTC
TRBV6-5,NA,TRBJ1-2,many,14,CASIREGSNYGYTF,TGTGCCAGCATCCGGGAGGGATCGAACTATGGCTACACCTTC
TRBV12-3/TRBV12-4,NA,TRBJ2-2,NA,14,CASTPRRDAGELFF,TGTGCCAGCACCCCACGTCGGGACGCCGGGGAGCTGTTTTTT
TRBV2,NA,TRBJ2-7,many,13,CASRPGQGNEQYF,TGTGCCAGCAGACCGGGCCAAGGGAACGAGCAGTACTTC
TRBV28,NA,TRBJ2-5,many,16,CASSLSPRIAQETQYF,TGTGCCAGCAGTTTATCCCCAAGGATTGCCCAAGAGACCCAGTACTTC
TRBV20-1,NA,TRBJ2-7,many,13,CSATIGTSYEQYF,TGCAGTGCCACGATCGGCACCTCCTACGAGCAGTACTTC
TRBV12-3/TRBV12-4,TRBD1,TRBJ1-1,many,15,CASSLVTGMNTEAFF,TGTGCCAGCAGTTTGGTGACAGGGATGAACACTGAAGCTTTCTTT
TRBV6-5,TRBD2,TRBJ2-5,many,16,CASSYSQAGYQETQYF,TGTGCCAGCAGTTACAGTCAAGCGGGGTACCAAGAGACCCAGTACTTC
TRBV2,TRBD1,TRBJ1-2,many,13,CASSLDRGHGYTF,TGTGCCAGCAGTCTAGACAGGGGGCATGGCTACACCTTC
TRBV6-5,NA,TRBJ1-1,NA,16,CASSSRTVDSNTEAFF,TGTGCCAGCAGTTCCCGGACAGTAGACTCGAACACTGAAGCTTTCTTT
TRBV2,NA,TRBJ1-5,NA,14,CASSEAGTGQPQDF,TGTGCCAGCAGTGAAGCAGGGACCGGTCAGCCCCAGGATTTT
TRBV6-5,TRBD1,TRBJ1-2,few,14,CASSYQQGARGYTF,TGTGCCAGCAGTTATCAACAGGGGGCGCGGGGCTACACCTTC
TRBV27,TRBD1,TRBJ1-2,NA,14,CASRRTGGEGGYTF,TGTGCCAGCAGACGGACAGGGGGCGAGGGTGGCTACACCTTC
TRBV12-3/TRBV12-4,NA,TRBJ2-7,NA,13,CASSLGILYEQYF,TGTGCCAGCAGTTTAGGGATCCTCTACGAGCAGTACTTC
TRBV2,NA,TRBJ2-2,many,14,CASKGHQNTGELFF,TGTGCCAGTAAGGGACACCAGAACACCGGGGAGCTGTTTTTT
TRBV11-2,NA,TRBJ1-1,NA,13,CANSYTKNTEAFF,TGTGCCAACAGCTATACAAAGAACACTGAAGCTTTCTTT
TRBV11-3,TRBD1,TRBJ1-2,few,14,CASSLTDRIDGYTF,TGTGCCAGCAGCTTAACGGACAGGATTGACGGCTACACCTTC
TRBV10-2,NA,TRBJ2-5,many,12,CASSDLAETQYF,TGCGCCAGCAGTGATCTAGCAGAGACCCAGTACTTC
TRBV28,NA,TRBJ1-1,many,16,CASSLSLSRATTEAFF,TGTGCCAGCAGTTTATCGCTAAGTAGGGCAACCACTGAAGCTTTCTTT
TRBV20-1,NA,TRBJ2-5,few,16,CSATWELKVGQETQYF,TGCAGTGCTACCTGGGAGCTAAAAGTTGGGCAAGAGACCCAGTACTTC
TRBV6-5,NA,TRBJ1-1,many,15,CASSYSAGARTEAFF,TGTGCCAGCAGTTACTCGGCAGGGGCTAGGACTGAAGCTTTCTTT
TRBV5-1,TRBD2,TRBJ2-7,many,16,CASSSTGTSGSYEQYF,TGCGCCAGCAGCTCCACCGGGACTAGCGGTTCCTACGAGCAGTACTTC